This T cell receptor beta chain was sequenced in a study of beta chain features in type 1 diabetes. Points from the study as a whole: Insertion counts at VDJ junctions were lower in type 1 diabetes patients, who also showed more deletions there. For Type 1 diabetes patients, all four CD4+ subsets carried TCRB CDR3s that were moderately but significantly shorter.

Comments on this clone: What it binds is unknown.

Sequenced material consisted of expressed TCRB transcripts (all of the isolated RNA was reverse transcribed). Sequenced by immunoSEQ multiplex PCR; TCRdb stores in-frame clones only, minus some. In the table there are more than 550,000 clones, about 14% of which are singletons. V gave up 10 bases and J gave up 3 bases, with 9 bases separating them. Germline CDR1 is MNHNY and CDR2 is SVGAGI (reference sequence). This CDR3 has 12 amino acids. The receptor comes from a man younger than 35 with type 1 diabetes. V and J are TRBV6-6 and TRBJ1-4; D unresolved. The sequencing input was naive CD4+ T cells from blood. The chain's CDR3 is CATAGSNEKLFF. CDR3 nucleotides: TGTGCCACCGCGGGTTCTAATGAAAAACTGTTTTTT.